A selection of T cell receptor beta chains follows, all from one sample in a study of Graves' ophthalmopathy and Graves' hyperthyroidism. MiXCR was run by TCRdb on the multiplex PCR reads, yielding one entry per CDR3 protein. This table has about 220,000 distinct CDR3 sequences, 20% to 25% appearing once. The sample consisted of peripheral blood. These receptors all stem from a woman between 50 and 59 years old with Graves' ophthalmopathy. CDR3s include the opening cysteine and the closing phenylalanine or tryptophan. The D gene is left open where the match is weak. Size tells how often a clone was seen (once, few, many) or the class of an expanded clone, and some rows leave it out.

>TRBJ1-5|NA|TRBV6-1|many
TGTGCCAGCAGTGACCTGGGGGGGAGCAATCAGCCCCAGCATTTT
CASSDLGGSNQPQHF
>TRBJ2-5|TRBD1|TRBV2|NA
TGTGCCAGCCGGGACAGGTCAGGGAGCCAGACCCAGTACTTC
CASRDRSGSQTQYF
>TRBJ2-7|NA|TRBV2|many
TGTGCCAGCAGTGAAGTGGGGGGACGGGTCGAGCAGTACTTC
CASSEVGGRVEQYF
>TRBJ2-7|NA|TRBV6-5|many
TGTGCCAGCAATTCCCGGAGCTCCTACGAGCAGTACTTC
CASNSRSSYEQYF
>TRBJ2-2|TRBD2|TRBV6-1|NA
TGTGCCAGCAGTCCCGGCTCTAGCGGGACCGGGGAGCTGTTTTTT
CASSPGSSGTGELFF
>TRBJ1-1|NA|TRBV20-1|many
TGCAGTTCAACCAGGGATTCCATGAACACTGAAGCTTTCTTT
CSSTRDSMNTEAFF
>TRBJ1-6|NA|TRBV6-1|NA
TGTGCCAGCACCACGGGGGGGAACTGGAATTCACCCCTCCACTTT
CASTTGGNWNSPLHF
>TRBJ2-2|NA|TRBV19|many
TGTGCCAGTAGTATCATGGGGGGAGACACCGGGGAGCTGTTTTTT
CASSIMGGDTGELFF
>TRBJ2-2|NA|TRBV24-1|NA
TGTGCCACCAGTGATTTGAGGAGCACCGGGGAGCTGTTTTTT
CATSDLRSTGELFF
>TRBJ1-1|NA|TRBV7-3|many
TGTGCCAGCAGCTTAAATGGGGCCACTGAAGCTTTCTTT
CASSLNGATEAFF
>TRBJ2-6|NA|TRBV6-1|NA
TGTGCCAGCACCACGGAGAGGACCTCTGGGGCCAACGTCCTGACTTTC
CASTTERTSGANVLTF
>TRBJ2-7|NA|TRBV20-1|many
TGCAGTGCTAGGGACCAAACCTACGAGCAGTACTTC
CSARDQTYEQYF
>TRBJ1-6|NA|TRBV29-1|many
TGCAGCGTAGCTTCTACCGCAGGGGAGTCACCCCTCCACTTT
CSVASTAGESPLHF
>TRBJ1-1|NA|TRBV28|NA
TGTGCCAGCAGTCCCAATCTGTGGCTGGCTTTCTTT
CASSPNLWLAFF
>TRBJ2-7|TRBD1|TRBV7-3|few
TGTGCCAGCAGCTTAATGCCCCTCGCCGGGACAGCCAACTACGAGCAGTACTTC
CASSLMPLAGTANYEQYF
>TRBJ2-7|NA|TRBV27|many
TGTGCCAGCAGTTTATCGGGGGACCTCGGCGAGCAGTACTTC
CASSLSGDLGEQYF
>TRBJ2-7|NA|TRBV25-1|many
TGTGCCAGCAGTCGCAGACCGAGTGGGTACAGCTCCTACGAGCAGTACTTC
CASSRRPSGYSSYEQYF
>TRBJ2-7|TRBD1|TRBV6-1|NA
TGTGCCAGCAGTAGAAGACAGGGCCTTGATGAGCAGTACTTC
CASSRRQGLDEQYF
>TRBJ1-6|NA|TRBV20-1|NA
TGCAGTGCTAGGAGTCCTAATTCACCCCTCCACTTT
CSARSPNSPLHF
>TRBJ2-7|NA|TRBV11-2|many
TGTGCCAGCAGCTTTTGGGGATCCTACGAGCAGTACTTC
CASSFWGSYEQYF
>TRBJ1-2|NA|TRBV10-3|many
TGTGCCACCAAGGGGGAATCGGACTATGGCTACACCTTC
CATKGESDYGYTF
>TRBJ1-1|NA|TRBV19|many
TGTGCCAGTAGTCGGGACTCTCCTTCTGAAGCTTTCTTT
CASSRDSPSEAFF
>TRBJ1-5|TRBD1|TRBV6-4|many
TGTGCCAGCAGTGAAGGGGACAGGGCTCGGGGGCAGCCCCAGCATTTT
CASSEGDRARGQPQHF
>TRBJ1-6|NA|TRBV28|many
TGTGCCAGCAGTTCCCAGGCGGGTCTCAATTCACCCCTCCACTTT
CASSSQAGLNSPLHF
>TRBJ2-7|TRBD2|TRBV7-8|NA
TGTGCCAGCAGCCAACAGCGGGGGAATATCTACGAGCAGTACTTC
CASSQQRGNIYEQYF
>TRBJ2-7|NA|TRBV12-3/TRBV12-4|many
TGTGCCAGCAGCTTAGGCGGCCCCTACGAGCAGTACTTC
CASSLGGPYEQYF
>TRBJ1-2|NA|TRBV5-1|NA
TGCGCCAGCAGCGGTAATACACTCGGCTACACCTTC
CASSGNTLGYTF
>TRBJ2-5|TRBD2|TRBV10-3|many
TGTGCCATCAGTGAGAGGTTGGGACTAGCGGGAGGTGAGACCCAGTACTTC
CAISERLGLAGGETQYF
>TRBJ2-7|NA|TRBV11-2|many
TGTGCCAGCAGCTTAGTGGGAGGCAGCTCCTACGAGCAGTACTTC
CASSLVGGSSYEQYF
>TRBJ1-5|TRBD1|TRBV4-1|many
TGCGCCAGCAGCCAAGGGGGACAGGAGGGTCAGCCCCAGCATTTT
CASSQGGQEGQPQHF
>TRBJ1-1|NA|TRBV12-3/TRBV12-4|many
TGTGCCAGCACCAGAACTGGGGGGTCGAACACTGAAGCTTTCTTT
CASTRTGGSNTEAFF
>TRBJ1-2|NA|TRBV6-5|many
TGTGCCAGCAGATCTACTATGACCAGTTATGGCTACACCTTC
CASRSTMTSYGYTF
>TRBJ2-5|NA|TRBV27|many
TGTGCCAGCAGTTTGCAAAAGGGGGAGACCCAGTACTTC
CASSLQKGETQYF
>TRBJ2-7|NA|TRBV12-3/TRBV12-4|NA
TGTGCCAGCACCCGAGGATTAGCCTACGAGCAGTACTTC
CASTRGLAYEQYF
>TRBJ1-1|NA|TRBV6-1|many
TGTGCCAGCAGTGAAAGCCGGTGGACGGGGACTGAAGCTTTCTTT
CASSESRWTGTEAFF
>TRBJ2-5|TRBD1|TRBV11-2|many
TGTGCCAGCAGCTTAGGGACAGGGAGCCAAGAGACCCAGTACTTC
CASSLGTGSQETQYF
>TRBJ2-2|TRBD2|TRBV19|many
TGTGCCAGTAGAGGGACTAGCGGCACCGGGGAGCTGTTTTTT
CASRGTSGTGELFF
>TRBJ2-6|TRBD2|TRBV11-2|many
TGTGCCAGCAGCTTAGGGGTTAGCGGGAGAGCCGGGGCCAACGTCCTGACTTTC
CASSLGVSGRAGANVLTF
>TRBJ2-5|TRBD2|TRBV11-1|NA
TGTGCCAGCAGCTCCCCGAGACTAGCGGGCGTCCAAGAGACCCAGTACTTC
CASSSPRLAGVQETQYF
>TRBJ2-2|TRBD1|TRBV12-3/TRBV12-4|many
TGTGCCAGCAGTTTTGGGACAGGGGGCGTAGTAGGGGAGCTGTTTTTT
CASSFGTGGVVGELFF
>TRBJ2-7|TRBD2|TRBV13|many
TGTGCCAGCAGCTTAGATGCGGGAGCCCAACCATACGAGCAGTACTTC
CASSLDAGAQPYEQYF
>TRBJ1-2|NA|TRBV20-1|many
TGCAGTGCATACTTTCCCGGGACGGCGGGCTATGGCTACACCTTC
CSAYFPGTAGYGYTF